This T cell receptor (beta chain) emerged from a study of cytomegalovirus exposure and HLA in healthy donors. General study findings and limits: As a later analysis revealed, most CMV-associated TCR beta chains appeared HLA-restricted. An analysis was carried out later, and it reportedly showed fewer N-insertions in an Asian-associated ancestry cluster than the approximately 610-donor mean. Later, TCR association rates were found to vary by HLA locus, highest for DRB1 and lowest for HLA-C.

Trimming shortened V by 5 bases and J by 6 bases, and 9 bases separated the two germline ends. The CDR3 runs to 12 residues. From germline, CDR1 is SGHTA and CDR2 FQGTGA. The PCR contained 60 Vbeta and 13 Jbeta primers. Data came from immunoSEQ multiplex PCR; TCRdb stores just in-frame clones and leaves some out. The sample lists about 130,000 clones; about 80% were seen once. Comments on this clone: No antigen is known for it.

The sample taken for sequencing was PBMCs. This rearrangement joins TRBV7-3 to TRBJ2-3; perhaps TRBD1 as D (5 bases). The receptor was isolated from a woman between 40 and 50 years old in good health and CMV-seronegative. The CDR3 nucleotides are TGTGCCAGCAGCCGTCCAGGGGATACGCAGTATTTT. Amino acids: CASSRPGDTQYF.